This entry lists 21 T cell receptor beta chains sequenced from one sample in a study of T cells after yellow fever vaccination. From the 5' RACE reads, TCRdb called clonotypes with MiXCR, one entry per CDR3 protein. Of about 68,000 distinct CDR3 sequences detected, over 6% appear once; the ten largest clones hold 37%. The specimen comprised CD8+ T cells sorted from PBMCs, sampled more than 40 days after the first yellow fever vaccination. The origin of the receptors is a man aged 18 to 30 who received the YFV17D yellow fever vaccine.

This clonotype was seen ten or more times. V is TRBV10-3 and J is TRBJ2-3; TRBD1 matches 8 bases. Germline CDR1 and CDR2: ENHRY and SYGVKD. J lost 0 bases, V lost 4 bases, and 15 bases had no gene match. The CDR3 contains 19 residues. The CDR3: CAISGPQGEVNPSTDTQYF. In nucleotides, the CDR3 is TGTGCCATCAGTGGGCCACAGGGGGAGGTGAACCCTAGCACAGATACGCAGTATTTT.

This clonotype was seen at least ten times. The V and J genes are TRBV4-1 and TRBJ2-7, with D perhaps TRBD1 (6 bases). Trimming shortened V by 2 bases and J by 6 bases, and 14 bases separated the two germline ends. The CDR3 contains 14 residues. Germline V gene lookup returns CDR1 MGHRA and CDR2 YSYEKL. The CDR3 nucleotides are TGCGCCAGCAGCCAACTACAGGGATTAGGCGAGCAGTACTTC. Its translation: CASSQLQGLGEQYF.

This clonotype was counted at least ten times. The chain links TRBV6-2 or TRBV6-3 to TRBJ2-7; no clear D gene. CDR1 and CDR2 from the germline V gene are MNHEY and SVGEGT. The V end lost 5 bases, the J end lost 0 bases, and 5 bases lay between the germline ends. CDR3 size: 12 residues. The CDR3 protein is CASSRSSYEQYV. In nucleotides, the CDR3 is TGTGCCAGCAGTAGGAGCTCCTACGAGCAGTACGTC.

This clonotype was observed at least ten times. The J gene is TRBJ1-5, the V gene TRBV6-1; D ambiguous. V lost 8 bases and J 0 bases, leaving 14 bases between the germline ends. The CDR3 contains 15 residues. Per the germline V gene, CDR1 is MNHNS and CDR2 is SASEGT. CDR3 region: CASGYGSHSNQPQHF. Written as DNA, the CDR3 is TGTGCCAGCGGATATGGAAGTCATAGCAATCAGCCCCAGCATTTT.

This clonotype has more than one count but fewer than ten. The chain employs TRBV27 and TRBJ2-1; 8 bases are shared with TRBD1. Looked up from germline, CDR1 is MNHEY and CDR2 is SMNVEV (reference sequence). The CDR3 runs 17 residues. Trimming cost V 7 bases and J 1 base; bases outside gene matches: 12. CDR3 nucleotide sequence: TGTGCCAGCACCCCCTTCCAGGGGGCGCCGTCCTACAATGAGCAGTTCTTC. It codes for CASTPFQGAPSYNEQFF.

This clonotype has at least ten counts. The chain is built from TRBV7-8 and TRBJ2-5; D may be TRBD2 (6 bases). CDR3 size: 16 residues. Germline lookup yields CDR1 SGHVS and CDR2 FQNEAQ. V shed 2 bases and J shed 5 bases, with 18 bases lying between them. The CDR3 DNA is TGTGCCAGCAGCTTATCGGGACTCCAAACTGGGGAGACCCAGTACTTC. It specifies CASSLSGLQTGETQYF.

Many counts were recorded for this clonotype. The V and J genes are TRBV7-9 and TRBJ2-5, with 8 bases identical to TRBD2. The CDR3 is 15 amino acids. From germline, CDR1 is SEHNR and CDR2 FQNEAQ (reference sequence). With 5 bases clipped from V and 0 bases from J, the junction kept 5 bases outside the gene matches. CDR3 nucleotide sequence: TGTGCCAGCAGCCCGCGGGGGGCGGACCAAGAGACCCAGTACTTC. It translates to CASSPRGADQETQYF.

This clonotype was seen ten or more times. The rearrangement links TRBV20-1 to TRBJ2-7; D gene uncertain. The germline V gene encodes CDR1 DFQATT and CDR2 SNEGSKA (reference sequence). The CDR3 contains 14 residues. Trimming took off 6 bases at V and 0 bases at J, with 15 bases between the two ends. The CDR3 DNA reads as TGCAGTGCCGTCGACTCCAAGAGCTCCTACGAGCAGTACTTC. This gives the protein CSAVDSKSSYEQYF.

This clonotype was recorded many times. The chain joins TRBV5-1 to TRBJ2-6; D is undetermined. Germline CDR1 and CDR2: SGHRS and YFSETQ. V lost 5 bases to trimming and J lost 2 bases, with 11 bases between them. The CDR3 length is 15 residues. CDR3 sequence (DNA): TGCGCCAGCAGTCTGGGGTCCGCTGGGGCCAACGTCCTGACTTTC. It codes for CASSLGSAGANVLTF.

The sample holds a few counts of this clonotype. The V and J genes are TRBV12-3 or TRBV12-4 and TRBJ1-4; D is unclear. The V gene lost 1 base and the J gene lost 5 bases, with 17 bases spanning the gap. The CDR3 spans 17 residues. The CDR3 protein is CASSLGLTKRGNEKLFF. The CDR3 coding sequence is TGTGCCAGCAGTTTAGGGTTGACAAAACGGGGAAATGAAAAACTGTTTTTT.

This clonotype was detected many times. The chain joins TRBV4-1 to TRBJ1-2; D is perhaps TRBD1 (6 bases). The germline V gene has CDR1 MGHRA and CDR2 YSYEKL. The CDR3 is made up of 12 amino acids. The germline V and J ends were trimmed by 4 bases and 7 bases, with 10 bases remaining between them. CDR3 nucleotide sequence: TGCGCCAGCAGCCCCTCGGGGGCTGGCTACACCTTC. Translated: CASSPSGAGYTF.

This clonotype was seen a handful of times. The rearrangement joins TRBV7-9 to TRBJ2-1; 11 bases are shared with TRBD1. Germline values: CDR1 SEHNR, CDR2 FQNEAQ (reference sequence). V shed 5 bases, J shed 6 bases, and the junction held 6 bases outside the gene matches. The CDR3 is 15 residues long. The CDR3 is CASSPDRGPGNEQFF. CDR3 DNA: TGTGCCAGCAGCCCGGACAGGGGGCCGGGCAATGAGCAGTTCTTC.

This clonotype has a handful of counts. This sequence joins TRBV29-1 and TRBJ2-3, with TRBD1 identical over 9 bases. This CDR3 spans 12 amino acids. V dropped 7 bases and J dropped 1; count of bases not matched to a gene: 0. The germline V gene encodes CDR1 SQVTM and CDR2 ANQGSEA. The CDR3 sequence is CSGTGGTDTQYF. CDR3 in DNA: TGCAGCGGGACAGGGGGCACAGATACGCAGTATTTT.

This clonotype occurred many times. This chain links TRBV7-2 with TRBJ2-1, with D possibly matching TRBD2 (5 bases). Germline V gene lookup returns CDR1 SGHTA and CDR2 FQGNSA. V lost 3 bases, J lost 2 bases, and 8 bases lay in between. This CDR3 spans 14 amino acids. CDR3 DNA: TGTGCCAGCAGCTTTCCGGGGACCTACAATGAGCAGTTCTTC. As protein: CASSFPGTYNEQFF.

This clonotype came up many times. The V call is TRBV6-4, the J call TRBJ2-3; D is possibly TRBD2 (6 bases). V was cut by 0 bases and J by 2 bases, with 9 bases left in between. This CDR3 region has 15 residues. The germline gives CDR1 MRHNA, CDR2 SNTAGT. The CDR3 region has the DNA TGTGCCAGCAGTGACTCGTCTAGCGCCACAGATACGCAGTATTTT. Its protein is CASSDSSSATDTQYF.

This clonotype was recorded many times. V usage is TRBV24-1 and J usage is TRBJ2-3; D gene unclear. The CDR3 contains 13 residues. V lost 5 bases, J lost 0 bases, and 5 bases lay in between. CDR1 is KGHDR and CDR2 is SFDVKD in the germline V gene. CDR3 in DNA: TGTGCCACCAGTGCCCATAGCACAGATACGCAGTATTTT. It is translated as CATSAHSTDTQYF.

This clonotype has at least ten counts. The CDR3 nucleotides read TGTGCCAGCAGCCCCCGGTTCTGGGGCTACACCTTC. Translated: CASSPRFWGYTF. The chain links TRBV21-1 to TRBJ1-2; no DNA check was done on the table's D call, TRBD1. TRBV21-1 is noted as a pseudogene. This CDR3 is built from 12 residues.

This clonotype was counted a few times. The genes are TRBV6-5 and TRBJ1-5; 7 bases map to TRBD1. Per the germline V gene, CDR1 is MNHEY and CDR2 is SVGAGI. The CDR3 length is 14 residues. Unmatched junction bases numbered 7, after V lost 4 bases and J lost 7 bases. CDR3 coding DNA: TGTGCCAGCAGTTCCAACAGGGGAGCGCAGCCCCAGCATTTT. Protein sequence: CASSSNRGAQPQHF.

The sample holds a few counts of this clonotype. The genes are TRBV19 and TRBJ2-7; D unclear. V dropped 3 bases and J dropped 4 bases, with 13 bases sitting between them. The CDR3 sequence is 14 residues long. The germline V gene encodes CDR1 LNHDA and CDR2 SQIVND (reference sequence). The CDR3 protein is CASSMVSFGYEQYF. The CDR3 nucleotides are TGTGCCAGTAGTATGGTATCATTCGGGTACGAGCAGTACTTC.

This clonotype turned up a few times. This chain links TRBV29-1 with TRBJ2-3, with a weak D call TRBD1 (5 bases). V dropped 4 bases and J dropped 1 base, with 9 bases sitting between them. CDR1 is SQVTM and CDR2 is ANQGSEA in the germline V gene. The CDR3 extends over 13 amino acids. In nucleotides, the CDR3 is TGCAGCGTTGCAGGGATTCGCACAGATACGCAGTATTTT. It translates to CSVAGIRTDTQYF.

A remark on this clonotype: The junction departs from germline at one end; a sequencing error may be responsible. The chain joins TRBV28 to TRBJ2-2; the D gene is possibly TRBD2 (6 bases). Germline loops: CDR1 MDHEN, CDR2 SYDVKM. This CDR3 spans 14 amino acids. This chain's CDR3 is CASSPGVIGGELLF. The CDR3 DNA reads TGTGCCAGCAGCCCTGGGGTCATAGGCGGGGAGCTGCTTTTT.